The text below deals with one T cell receptor (beta chain). The CDR3 is made up of 14 amino acids. Germline V gene data show CDR1 as SGHKS and CDR2 as YYEKEE (reference sequence). Trimming left V 4 bases short and J 4 bases short, with 11 bases between. The data are from a study of blood T cell repertoires in COVID-19. Study-level background: Both acute and convalescent COVID-19 samples were obtained from the United States, Italy and Spain. The cDNA or gDNA used as material had been derived from T cells, B-cell-depleted T cells, or PBMCs.

In the original analysis: From reference gene primer amplification, estimates of nucleated cell counts were derived. Repertoires were generated with immunoSEQ multiplex PCR, while TCRdb's copy carries only in-frame clones and drops some. That table furnishes V, J and clone size, whereas the DNA furnished D and trimming. The table records roughly 250,000 clones, about 90% of them present only once. This chain links TRBV5-5 with TRBJ2-2; D perhaps matches TRBD1 (5 bases). The TCR was taken from a woman between 50 and 59 years old with acute or convalescent COVID-19. The sample was peripheral blood. The CDR3 DNA is TGTGCCAGCAGCGAGCTCAGGGTCACCGGGGAGCTGTTTTTT. As protein: CASSELRVTGELFF.